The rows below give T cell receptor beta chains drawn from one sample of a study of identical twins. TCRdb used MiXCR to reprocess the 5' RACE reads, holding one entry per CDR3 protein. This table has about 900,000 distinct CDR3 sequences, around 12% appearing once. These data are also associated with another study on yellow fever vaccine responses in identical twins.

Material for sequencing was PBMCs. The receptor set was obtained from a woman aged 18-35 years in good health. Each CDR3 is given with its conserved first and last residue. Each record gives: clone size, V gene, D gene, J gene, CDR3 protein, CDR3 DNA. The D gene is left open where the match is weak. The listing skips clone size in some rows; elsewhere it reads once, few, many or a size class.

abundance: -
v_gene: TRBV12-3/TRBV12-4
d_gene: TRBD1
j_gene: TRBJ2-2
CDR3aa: CASSASRGPANTGELFF
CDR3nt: TGTGCCAGCAGTGCAAGCAGGGGGCCGGCGAACACCGGGGAGCTGTTTTTT

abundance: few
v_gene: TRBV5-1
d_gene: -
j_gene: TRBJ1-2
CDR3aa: CASRKYQGDNYGYTF
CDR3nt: TGCGCCAGCAGAAAGTATCAGGGCGACAACTATGGCTACACCTTC

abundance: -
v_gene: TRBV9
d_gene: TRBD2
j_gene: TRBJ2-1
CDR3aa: CASSPRGLEGSGQFF
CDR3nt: TGTGCCAGCAGCCCCCGAGGACTAGAAGGATCGGGACAGTTCTTC

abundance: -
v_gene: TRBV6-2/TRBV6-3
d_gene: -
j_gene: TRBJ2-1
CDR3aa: CASSSGPGRGTYNEQFF
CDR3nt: TGTGCCAGCAGTTCGGGTCCAGGACGGGGAACCTACAATGAGCAGTTCTTC

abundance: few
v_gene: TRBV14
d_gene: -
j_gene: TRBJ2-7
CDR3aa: CASSQEHAPRYEQYF
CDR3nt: TGTGCCAGCAGCCAAGAACACGCCCCTCGATACGAGCAGTACTTC

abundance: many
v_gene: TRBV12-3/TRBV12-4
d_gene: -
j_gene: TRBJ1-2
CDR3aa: CASKDRAHGYTF
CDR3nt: TGTGCCAGCAAGGACCGGGCCCATGGCTACACCTTC

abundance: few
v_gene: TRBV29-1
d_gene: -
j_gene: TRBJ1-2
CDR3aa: CSVSPGLGDVNYGYTF
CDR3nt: TGCAGCGTCAGCCCTGGGCTGGGGGATGTTAACTATGGCTACACCTTC

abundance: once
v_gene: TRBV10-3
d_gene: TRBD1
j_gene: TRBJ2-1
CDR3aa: CAISPYRGEQFF
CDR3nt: TGTGCCATCAGCCCCTACAGGGGTGAGCAGTTCTTC

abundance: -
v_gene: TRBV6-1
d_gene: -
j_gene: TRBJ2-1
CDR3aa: CASSEGINEQFF
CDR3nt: TGTGCCAGCAGTGAGGGGATCAATGAGCAGTTCTTC

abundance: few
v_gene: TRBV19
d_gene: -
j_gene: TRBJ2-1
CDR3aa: CASGLGGPWNEQFF
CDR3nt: TGTGCCAGCGGCCTGGGGGGGCCGTGGAATGAGCAGTTCTTC

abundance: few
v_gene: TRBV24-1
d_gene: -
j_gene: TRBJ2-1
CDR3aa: CATSDDIWVEQFF
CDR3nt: TGTGCCACCAGTGATGACATATGGGTAGAGCAGTTCTTC

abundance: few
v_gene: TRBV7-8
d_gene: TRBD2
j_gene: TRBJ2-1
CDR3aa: CASSGLAGDDQFF
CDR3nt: TGTGCCAGCAGCGGACTAGCGGGTGATGATCAGTTCTTC

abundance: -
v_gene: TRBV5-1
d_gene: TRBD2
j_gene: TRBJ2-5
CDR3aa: CASSLGSLAGGPEETQYF
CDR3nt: TGCGCCAGCAGCTTGGGTTCCCTAGCGGGGGGACCCGAAGAGACCCAGTACTTC

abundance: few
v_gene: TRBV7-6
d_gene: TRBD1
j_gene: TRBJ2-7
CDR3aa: CASSPPGGTGQTEQYF
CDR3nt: TGTGCCAGCAGCCCCCCCGGTGGCACGGGACAGACCGAGCAGTACTTC

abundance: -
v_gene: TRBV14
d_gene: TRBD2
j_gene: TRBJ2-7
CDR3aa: CASSQNSGGSYEQYF
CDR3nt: TGTGCCAGCAGCCAAAACAGCGGGGGGTCCTACGAGCAGTACTTC

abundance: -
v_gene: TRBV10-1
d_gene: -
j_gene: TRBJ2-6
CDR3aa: CASSDSPSGANVLTF
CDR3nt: TGCGCCAGCAGTGATTCGCCCTCTGGGGCCAACGTCCTGACTTTC

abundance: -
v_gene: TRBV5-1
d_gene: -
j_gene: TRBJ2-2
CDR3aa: CASWTPGTTGELFF
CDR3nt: TGCGCCAGCTGGACCCCAGGGACCACCGGGGAGCTGTTTTTT

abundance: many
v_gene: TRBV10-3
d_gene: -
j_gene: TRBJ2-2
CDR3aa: CAISGVGTGELFF
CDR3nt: TGTGCCATCAGCGGGGTTGGGACCGGGGAGCTGTTTTTT

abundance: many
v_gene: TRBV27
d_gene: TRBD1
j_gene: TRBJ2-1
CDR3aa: CASGSQGVYNEQFF
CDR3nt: TGTGCCAGCGGCTCGCAGGGGGTCTACAATGAGCAGTTCTTC

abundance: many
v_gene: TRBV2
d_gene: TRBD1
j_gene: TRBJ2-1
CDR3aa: CASSPDGQEYNEQFF
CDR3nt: TGTGCCAGCAGTCCCGACGGACAGGAGTACAATGAGCAGTTCTTC

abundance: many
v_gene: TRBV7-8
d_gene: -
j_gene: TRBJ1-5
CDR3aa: CASSPRQDYSNQPQHF
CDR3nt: TGTGCCAGCAGCCCAAGACAGGACTATAGCAATCAGCCCCAGCATTTT

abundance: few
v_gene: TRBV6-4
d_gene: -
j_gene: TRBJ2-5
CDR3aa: CASSAGRGETQYF
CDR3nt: TGTGCCAGCAGTGCCGGGCGAGGAGAGACCCAGTACTTC